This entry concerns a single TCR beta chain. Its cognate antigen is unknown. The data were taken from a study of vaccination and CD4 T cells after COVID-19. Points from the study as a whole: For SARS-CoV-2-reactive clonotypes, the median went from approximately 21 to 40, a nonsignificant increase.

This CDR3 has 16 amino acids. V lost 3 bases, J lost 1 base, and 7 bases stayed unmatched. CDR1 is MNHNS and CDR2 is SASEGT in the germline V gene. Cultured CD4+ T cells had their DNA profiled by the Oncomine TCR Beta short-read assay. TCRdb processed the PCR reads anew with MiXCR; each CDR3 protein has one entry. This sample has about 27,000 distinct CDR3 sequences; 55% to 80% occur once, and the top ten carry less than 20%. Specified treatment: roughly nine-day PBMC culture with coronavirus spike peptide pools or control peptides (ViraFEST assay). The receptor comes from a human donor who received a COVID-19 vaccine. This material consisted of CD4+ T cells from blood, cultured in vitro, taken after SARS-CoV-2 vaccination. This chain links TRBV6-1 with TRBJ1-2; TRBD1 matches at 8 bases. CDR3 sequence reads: CASSEQGQDFNYGYTF. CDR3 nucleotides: TGTGCCAGCAGTGAGCAGGGACAGGATTTTAACTATGGCTACACCTTC.